This is a list of T cell receptor beta chains from one sample in a study of T cell changes during pregnancy in multiple sclerosis. Sequenced by immunoSEQ multiplex PCR; TCRdb stores in-frame clones only, minus some. The sample lists 45,000 to 55,000 clones; about 90% were seen once. The sample consisted of CD4+ T cells from peripheral blood mononuclear cells, taken after pregnancy. The receptors come from a female donor in good health, enrolled as a control in a pregnancy study. Both conserved end residues are part of each CDR3. A D gene is named only where the DNA matches it firmly. Expanded clones get a size class; other rows say once, few or many, or leave the size out.

V: TRBV15; D: TRBD1; J: TRBJ1-2; size: .; DNA: TGTGCCACCAGCAGGGGACAGGGGGCTGTCTATGGCTACACCTTC; CDR3: CATSRGQGAVYGYTF
V: TRBV5-1; D: .; J: TRBJ2-3; size: .; DNA: TGCGCCAGCAGCCAAGCCAACCCAGATACGCAGTATTTT; CDR3: CASSQANPDTQYF
V: TRBV9; D: TRBD2; J: TRBJ2-5; size: .; DNA: TGTGCCAGCAGCGTAGCGACTAGCGGGAAGTTGGAGACCCAGTACTTC; CDR3: CASSVATSGKLETQYF
V: TRBV19; D: TRBD1; J: TRBJ2-4; size: .; DNA: TGTGCCAGTAGTATCTCACAGGGGGCGGCGACCAAAAACATTCAGTACTTC; CDR3: CASSISQGAATKNIQYF
V: TRBV4-1; D: .; J: TRBJ1-2; size: .; DNA: TGCGCCAGCAGCCAAGATCCGAGGGAACGTGGCTACACCTTC; CDR3: CASSQDPRERGYTF
V: TRBV5-8; D: TRBD1; J: TRBJ1-3; size: .; DNA: TGTGCCAGCAGCCAGTTCAGGGGGCGTCGGGGAAACACCATATATTTT; CDR3: CASSQFRGRRGNTIYF
V: TRBV29-1; D: TRBD1; J: TRBJ2-4; size: .; DNA: TGCAGCGTACCCGGGACAGGGGTAAACATTCAGTACTTC; CDR3: CSVPGTGVNIQYF
V: TRBV7-3; D: TRBD2; J: TRBJ2-6; size: .; DNA: TGTGCCAGCAGCTTAAGACTAGCGGGGGGGCCGGGGGCCAACGTCCTGACTTTC; CDR3: CASSLRLAGGPGANVLTF
V: TRBV7-9; D: TRBD1; J: TRBJ1-1; size: .; DNA: TGTGCCAGCAGCTTATTGTCTTGGGACAGGGGATTCGGCACTGAAGCTTTCTTT; CDR3: CASSLLSWDRGFGTEAFF
V: TRBV28; D: TRBD1; J: TRBJ1-5; size: .; DNA: TGTGCCAGCAGGCTCTCGGACAGGAGTAATCAGCCCCAGCATTTT; CDR3: CASRLSDRSNQPQHF
V: TRBV29-1; D: TRBD1; J: TRBJ1-1; size: once; DNA: TGCAGCGTTGAGAACAGGGGTTACACTGAAGCTTTCTTT; CDR3: CSVENRGYTEAFF
V: TRBV29-1; D: .; J: TRBJ2-1; size: .; DNA: TGCAGCGCCCGAGCACAGGCGCTCTCCTACAATGAGCAGTTCTTC; CDR3: CSARAQALSYNEQFF
V: TRBV2; D: .; J: TRBJ1-2; size: .; DNA: TGTGCCAGCTCGGGGAGCCGGGGGGGCTACACCTTC; CDR3: CASSGSRGGYTF
V: TRBV28; D: .; J: TRBJ1-5; size: .; DNA: TGTGCCAGCAGTTACGCGATCACGGATCAGCCCCAGCATTTT; CDR3: CASSYAITDQPQHF
V: TRBV19; D: .; J: TRBJ2-1; size: .; DNA: TGTGCCAGTATGCTCGACAGGAGCTCCTACAATGAGCAGTTCTTC; CDR3: CASMLDRSSYNEQFF
V: TRBV6-6; D: TRBD1; J: TRBJ2-7; size: .; DNA: TGTGCCAGCAGTAGGGACAGGGTTGGGCAGTACTTC; CDR3: CASSRDRVGQYF
V: TRBV30; D: TRBD2; J: TRBJ2-3; size: once; DNA: TGTGCCTGGCCAGATAGAGCGGGGGGGCCAGATACGCAGTATTTT; CDR3: CAWPDRAGGPDTQYF
V: TRBV11-1; D: .; J: TRBJ1-1; size: .; DNA: TGTGCCAGCAGCTTAGGATCGTACTGGAACACTGAAGCTTTCTTT; CDR3: CASSLGSYWNTEAFF
V: TRBV7-9; D: TRBD1; J: TRBJ2-1; size: .; DNA: TGTGCCAGCAGCCCCAGCGGCCGACAGGGAAAATCCTACAATGAGCAGTTCTTC; CDR3: CASSPSGRQGKSYNEQFF
V: TRBV7-9; D: .; J: TRBJ1-1; size: .; DNA: TGTGCCAGCAGGCTAGGGGGGGAATCTGAAGCTTTCTTT; CDR3: CASRLGGESEAFF
V: TRBV2; D: .; J: TRBJ2-7; size: .; DNA: TGTGCCAGCAGTCCCAGGGAGGGGGGATGGCGCTACGAGCAGTACTTC; CDR3: CASSPREGGWRYEQYF
V: TRBV28; D: TRBD1; J: TRBJ1-6; size: .; DNA: TGTGCCAGCAGTTTACAGGGGGCGAGGATTTCACCCCTCCACTTT; CDR3: CASSLQGARISPLHF
V: TRBV29-1; D: .; J: TRBJ2-3; size: .; DNA: TGCAGCGTTGAGGTCCAGGTGTCAGATACGCAGTATTTT; CDR3: CSVEVQVSDTQYF
V: TRBV5-1; D: .; J: TRBJ1-2; size: .; DNA: TGCGCCAGCAGCTTGGTGCAGGGTAGCAACTATGGCTACACCTTC; CDR3: CASSLVQGSNYGYTF
V: TRBV27; D: TRBD1; J: TRBJ1-5; size: .; DNA: TGTGCCAGCAGCCCTCAGGGGGCATGGAATCAGCCCCAGCATTTT; CDR3: CASSPQGAWNQPQHF
V: TRBV27; D: .; J: TRBJ2-2; size: .; DNA: TGTGCCAGCAGTTTGACTGTGAACACCGGGGAGCTGTTTTTT; CDR3: CASSLTVNTGELFF
V: TRBV4-1; D: .; J: TRBJ2-1; size: .; DNA: TGCGCCAGCAGCCACGCTTTCCGGGACTCGGACAATGAGCAGTTCTTC; CDR3: CASSHAFRDSDNEQFF
V: TRBV27; D: .; J: TRBJ1-3; size: .; DNA: TGTGCCAGCCAGGACAGAAGCTCTGGAAACACCATATATTTT; CDR3: CASQDRSSGNTIYF
V: TRBV6-4; D: TRBD1; J: TRBJ1-1; size: .; DNA: TGTGCCAGCAGTGACTCCCCAGGGGGCAGACCAGCAGAAGCTTTCTTT; CDR3: CASSDSPGGRPAEAFF
V: TRBV5-1; D: TRBD1; J: TRBJ2-7; size: .; DNA: TGCGCCAGCGGTCCAGGGGGCCGGACCTACGAGCAGTACTTC; CDR3: CASGPGGRTYEQYF
V: TRBV10-1; D: TRBD2; J: TRBJ2-1; size: .; DNA: TGCGCCAGCAGTCCCCGGGTAGCGGGGGGGTCTGGTGAGCAGTTCTTC; CDR3: CASSPRVAGGSGEQFF
V: TRBV28; D: .; J: TRBJ1-5; size: .; DNA: TGTGCCAGCAGGCCGGGCGGAGGGCTTGGCAATCAGCCCCAGCATTTT; CDR3: CASRPGGGLGNQPQHF
V: TRBV19; D: .; J: TRBJ2-1; size: .; DNA: TGTGCCAGTATCGGAGGGGCAGCCTCGATTGATGAGCAGTTCTTC; CDR3: CASIGGAASIDEQFF
V: TRBV2; D: TRBD1; J: TRBJ1-1; size: .; DNA: TGTGCCAGCAGTGAAGTTTTCGGGACAGGGTCGTCAGCTTTCTTT; CDR3: CASSEVFGTGSSAFF
V: TRBV29-1; D: TRBD1; J: TRBJ1-1; size: .; DNA: TGCAGCGTTTCGGACAGGGGTAACACTGAAGCTTTCTTT; CDR3: CSVSDRGNTEAFF
V: TRBV19; D: TRBD1; J: TRBJ1-2; size: few; DNA: TGTGCCAGTAGTCCGAGACAGGGTGGCTACACCTTC; CDR3: CASSPRQGGYTF
V: TRBV18; D: TRBD1; J: TRBJ2-2; size: .; DNA: TGTGCCAGCTCACCACTGAACGGACAGGGGGTAACCGGGGAGCTGTTTTTT; CDR3: CASSPLNGQGVTGELFF
V: TRBV28; D: .; J: TRBJ1-1; size: .; DNA: TGTGCCACCGCCCCTCCGGGACAAAACACTGAAGCTTTCTTT; CDR3: CATAPPGQNTEAFF
V: TRBV19; D: .; J: TRBJ1-2; size: .; DNA: TGTGCCAGTTACAGGGATGGAAGCTCTAACTATGGCTACACCTTC; CDR3: CASYRDGSSNYGYTF
V: TRBV10-3; D: .; J: TRBJ2-3; size: .; DNA: TGTGCCATCAGTGACCCCAGATCCCCAGATACGCAGTATTTT; CDR3: CAISDPRSPDTQYF
V: TRBV19; D: TRBD1; J: TRBJ2-7; size: .; DNA: TGTGCCAGTAGTCCGTCGACAGGGACCTACGAGCAGTACTTC; CDR3: CASSPSTGTYEQYF
V: TRBV5-1; D: TRBD2; J: TRBJ2-1; size: .; DNA: TGCGCCAGCAGCTTGGTTAGCGGGATGAACAATGAGCAGTTCTTC; CDR3: CASSLVSGMNNEQFF
V: TRBV27; D: TRBD2; J: TRBJ2-7; size: .; DNA: TGTGCCAGCAGTTTCCTAGCTAGCGGGTCCCCCTACGAGCAGTACTTC; CDR3: CASSFLASGSPYEQYF
V: TRBV5-5; D: .; J: TRBJ2-5; size: .; DNA: TGTGCCAGCAGCTTGGAGCTTCTAGCGCCTGGGACCCAGTACTTC; CDR3: CASSLELLAPGTQYF
V: TRBV6-1; D: .; J: TRBJ2-3; size: .; DNA: TGTGCCAGCAGTGGGGGGACATACCCAGATACGCAGTATTTT; CDR3: CASSGGTYPDTQYF
V: TRBV6-5; D: TRBD1; J: TRBJ2-7; size: .; DNA: TGTGCCAGCAGTTCAATTACAGGGGCGGCCTACGAGCAGTACTTC; CDR3: CASSSITGAAYEQYF
V: TRBV19; D: TRBD2; J: TRBJ2-7; size: .; DNA: TGTGCCAGTAATTCAGACAGGACTAGCGAGTTTTCCTACGAGCAGTACTTC; CDR3: CASNSDRTSEFSYEQYF
V: TRBV28; D: .; J: TRBJ1-1; size: .; DNA: TGTGCCAGCAGTTTAGGGAGCACTGAAGCTTTCTTT; CDR3: CASSLGSTEAFF
V: TRBV11-2; D: .; J: TRBJ2-5; size: .; DNA: TGTGCCAGCAGCTTAGGGGGGGTACAAGAGACCCAGTACTTC; CDR3: CASSLGGVQETQYF
V: TRBV6-5; D: TRBD1; J: TRBJ1-2; size: few; DNA: TGTGCCAGCAGCCGCGGACAGGGACTCGGCTACACCTTC; CDR3: CASSRGQGLGYTF
V: TRBV6-1; D: TRBD2; J: TRBJ2-1; size: .; DNA: TGTGCCAGCAGTGAATCACTAGCGGCAAACTACAATGAGCAGTTCTTC; CDR3: CASSESLAANYNEQFF
V: TRBV28; D: .; J: TRBJ2-7; size: .; DNA: TGTGCCAGCAGTTTACAAACAACCTCCTACGAGCAGTACTTC; CDR3: CASSLQTTSYEQYF
V: TRBV5-4; D: .; J: TRBJ2-7; size: .; DNA: TGTGCCAGCAGCTTTAAGGGGACAACGACCTTGAAACAGGGATTC; CDR3: CASSFKGTTTLKQGF
V: TRBV9; D: .; J: TRBJ2-1; size: few; DNA: TGTGCCAGCAGCGTCGGGACTCCCGGCGATGAGCAGTTCTTC; CDR3: CASSVGTPGDEQFF
V: TRBV7-8; D: .; J: TRBJ2-7; size: .; DNA: TGTGCCAGCAGCTTGAGGACAGCGTTACTCAACGAGCAGTACTTC; CDR3: CASSLRTALLNEQYF
V: TRBV4-2; D: .; J: TRBJ2-1; size: .; DNA: TGTGCCAGCAGCCAGATGGGGGGTGAGCAGTTCTTC; CDR3: CASSQMGGEQFF
V: TRBV10-2; D: .; J: TRBJ1-2; size: .; DNA: TGCGCCAGCAGTGTCAGGATTGGCTATGGCTACACCTTC; CDR3: CASSVRIGYGYTF
V: TRBV7-9; D: TRBD1; J: TRBJ2-7; size: .; DNA: TGTGCCAGCAGCAGCCGAAGGGGTTTTGCGACAGGGGCGGGCGAGCAGTACTTC; CDR3: CASSSRRGFATGAGEQYF
V: TRBV5-1; D: TRBD2; J: TRBJ2-5; size: .; DNA: TGCGCCAGCAGCTTGACACTAGCGGACGAAGAGACCCAGTACTTC; CDR3: CASSLTLADEETQYF